This T cell receptor beta chain emerged from a study of CD8 T cells in Susac syndrome. Random hexamers were used to reverse transcribe roughly 0.5 to 1 ug of RNA. TCRdb independently ran MiXCR on the immunoSEQ multiplex PCR reads; one entry per CDR3 protein. Of approximately 130,000 distinct CDR3 sequences in the sample, approximately 89% were seen once. Bulk CD8+ and CD4+ cells came from magnetic negative isolation; CD8+ TEMRA by FACS. The CDR3 length is 12 residues. The germline V gene has CDR1 SGHNT and CDR2 YYREEE (reference sequence). The V and J ends lost 5 bases and 5 bases respectively, with 8 bases between them.

The clonotype originates from a human donor with multiple sclerosis. Specimen: CD8+ T cells from PBMCs. The chain couples TRBV5-4 to TRBJ2-1; no clear D. CDR3 DNA sequence: TGTGCCAGCAGTTCTAGGGACAATGAGCAGTTCTTC. Translating gives CASSSRDNEQFF.